The rows below give T cell receptor beta chains drawn from one sample of a study of Graves' ophthalmopathy and Graves' hyperthyroidism. From the multiplex PCR reads, TCRdb called clonotypes with MiXCR, one entry per CDR3 protein. Of hundreds of thousands of distinct CDR3 sequences in the sample, 45% to 55% were seen once. The specimen sequenced was peripheral blood. Source of these receptors: an adult man with Graves' ophthalmopathy. Both conserved end residues are part of each CDR3. Each record gives: V gene, D gene, J gene, CDR3 protein. The D gene is left open where the match is weak.

TRBV13	.	TRBJ2-7	CASSLQAWSYEQYF
TRBV12-3/TRBV12-4	.	TRBJ2-2	CASRLRGMNTGELFF
TRBV7-8	.	TRBJ2-7	CASSLEFEGVLSEQYF
TRBV24-1	.	TRBJ2-7	CATSGPDSYEQYF
TRBV11-2	.	TRBJ1-1	CASSSFGRGNTEAFF
TRBV19	TRBD1	TRBJ2-5	CASRQGQGETQYF
TRBV28	TRBD1	TRBJ2-5	CASSTRQGVHETQYF
TRBV10-3	.	TRBJ2-6	CAISSPSVSSGANVLTF
TRBV20-1	TRBD2	TRBJ2-2	CSGRTSGGNGELFF
TRBV6-4	TRBD1	TRBJ1-5	CASSIDRGQPQHF
TRBV28	TRBD2	TRBJ2-7	CASSLKGGLAITYEQYF
TRBV7-8	TRBD2	TRBJ2-5	CASSSQRGSQETQYF
TRBV7-9	.	TRBJ1-2	CASSSPRDNYYGYTF
TRBV6-1	.	TRBJ1-5	CASNWGSAGGQPQHF
TRBV29-1	.	TRBJ1-1	CSVDETGLNTEAFF
TRBV20-1	TRBD1	TRBJ1-6	CSARTPQGAYNSPLHF
TRBV6-1	.	TRBJ2-7	CASSQQGYEQYF
TRBV20-1	TRBD2	TRBJ2-7	CSARDSGLAGYEQYF
TRBV7-2	TRBD2	TRBJ2-7	CASSPHGGAIRSYEQYF